The sequence of this T cell receptor beta chain was determined in a study of blood T cell repertoires in COVID-19. Study details: COVID-19 samples collected from the United States, Italy and Spain covered acute and convalescent phases. Nucleic acid was either cDNA or gDNA, and it came from T cells, B-cell-depleted T cells, or PBMCs.

In the original analysis: It was from reference gene primer amplification that nucleated cell counts were estimated. Assay used: immunoSEQ multiplex PCR; TCRdb lists only in-frame clones, some missing. The V and J calls and the clone size are those of that table, but D and trimming were determined from the DNA. The repertoire includes some 13,000 clones, around 83% of them detected once, and 20% to 30% sits in the top ten. This clone was picked up a small number of times. Looked up from germline, CDR1 is LGHNA and CDR2 is YNFKEQ. The CDR3 extends over 15 amino acids. Trimming removed 1 base from V and 0 bases from J, with 7 bases in between.

The sample taken for sequencing was peripheral blood. This chain joins TRBV4-2 and TRBJ1-5; D is unresolved. This receptor was identified in a middle-aged man with active or convalescent COVID-19. Here the CDR3 DNA reads TGTGCCAGCAGCCAAGGCCAGAATAGCAATCAGCCCCAGCATTTT. It codes for CASSQGQNSNQPQHF.